Shown below are 16 T cell receptor beta chains from a single sample sequenced in a study of vaccination and CD4 T cells after COVID-19. Their cognate antigens are unknown. With the Oncomine TCR Beta short-read assay, DNA from cultured CD4+ T cells was sequenced. Via MiXCR, TCRdb re-called the PCR reads, giving one row per CDR3 protein. In the table there are approximately 15,000 distinct CDR3 sequences, around 58% of which are singletons. Regarding treatment: approximately 9-day PBMC culture with coronavirus spike peptide pools or control peptides (ViraFEST assay). The source material was CD4+ T cells from blood, cultured in vitro. These receptors were collected from a human donor who had recovered from COVID-19.

The V gene is TRBV23-1, the J gene TRBJ1-5; D remains unclear. TRBV23-1 has ORF status, its function being uncertain. V gave up 10 bases and J gave up 6 bases, with 22 bases separating them. This CDR3 region has 15 residues. The CDR3 is CATNGRRLQGQPQHF. The CDR3 DNA reads TGCGCCACCAATGGGAGGCGGCTCCAAGGTCAGCCCCAGCATTTT.

This chain joins TRBV12-3 or TRBV12-4 and TRBJ1-5; no clear D. CDR3 length: 15 amino acids. V gave up 5 bases and J gave up 2 bases, with 13 bases separating them. This CDR3 is CASSARGVGNQPQHF. CDR3 DNA sequence: TGTGCCAGCAGTGCACGAGGAGTAGGCAATCAGCCCCAGCATTTT.

This clonotype has more than one count but fewer than ten. The gene calls are TRBV7-9 and TRBJ2-7; D may be TRBD1 (5 bases). V lost 5 bases and J lost 5, with 16 bases in between. The CDR3 is 14 amino acids. The germline V gene encodes CDR1 SEHNR and CDR2 FQNEAQ (reference sequence). CDR3 bases: TGTGCCAGCAGCCCTAGATGGGGCTCGGACGAGCAGTACTTC. Translating gives CASSPRWGSDEQYF.

The V and J genes are TRBV24-1 and TRBJ2-1; TRBD1 aligns across 7 bases. Germline CDR1 reads KGHDR; CDR2 reads SFDVKD. The CDR3 is made up of 16 amino acids. The trim removed 0 bases at V and 3 bases at J, leaving 4 bases unmatched. As DNA, the CDR3 is TGTGCCACCAGTGATTTGCAGGGGGAAGGCTACAATGAGCAGTTCTTC. Protein sequence: CATSDLQGEGYNEQFF.

This clonotype occurred a few times. The V gene is TRBV6-1, the J gene TRBJ1-2; TRBD1 matches at 10 bases. The ends lost 5 bases at V and 4 bases at J; junction bases unmatched: 4. CDR3 size: 14 residues. Germline V CDR1 and CDR2: MNHNS, SASEGT. The CDR3: CASSPWTGGYGYTF. The CDR3, as DNA: TGTGCCAGCAGTCCCTGGACAGGGGGCTATGGCTACACCTTC.

This chain connects TRBV20-1 to TRBJ1-2, with 8 positions matching TRBD1. Germline lookup yields CDR1 DFQATT and CDR2 SNEGSKA (reference sequence). This CDR3 comprises 13 residues. After removal of 2 bases from V and 2 bases from J, the junction contained 1 base not matched to a gene. The CDR3 coding sequence is TGCAGTGCTAGACAGGGGGCCAACTATGGCTACACCTTC. Protein: CSARQGANYGYTF.

The gene calls are TRBV12-3 or TRBV12-4 and TRBJ2-3; D gene uncertain. V was trimmed by 1 base and J by 0 bases, leaving 5 bases between them. This CDR3 region has 14 residues. CDR3 amino acids: CASSLEASTDTQYF. CDR3 sequence (DNA): TGTGCCAGCAGTTTAGAGGCTAGCACAGATACGCAGTATTTT.

V and J are TRBV6-5 and TRBJ1-2; D possibly corresponds to TRBD1 (5 bases). Trimming shortened V by 0 bases and J by 3 bases, and 11 bases separated the two germline ends. Germline assignment: CDR1 MNHEY and CDR2 SVGAGI. This CDR3 has 15 residues. The chain's CDR3 is CASSYSGRVDYGYTF. The CDR3 region has the DNA TGTGCCAGCAGTTACTCCGGCAGGGTGGACTATGGCTACACCTTC.

The chain links TRBV20-1 to TRBJ2-7; 11 nucleotides agree with TRBD2. This CDR3 region has 13 residues. V dropped 6 bases and J dropped 6; count of bases not matched to a gene: 7. From germline, CDR1 is DFQATT and CDR2 SNEGSKA (reference sequence). The CDR3 DNA reads as TGCAGTGCCATGACTAGCGGGATAGGCGAGCAGTACTTC. Translating gives CSAMTSGIGEQYF.

V is TRBV4-1 and J is TRBJ1-5, with D perhaps matching TRBD1 (6 bases). Trimming removed 1 base from V and 1 base from J, with 11 bases in between. Germline CDR1 and CDR2: MGHRA and YSYEKL. CDR3 size: 16 residues. The CDR3 DNA sequence: TGCGCCAGCAGCCAAGGGGGGGGCAGGAGCAATCAGCCCCAGCATTTT. It translates to CASSQGGGRSNQPQHF.

The chain carries TRBV20-1 and TRBJ2-1; possibly TRBD1 for D (5 bases). From germline, CDR1 is DFQATT and CDR2 SNEGSKA (reference sequence). The CDR3 extends over 12 amino acids. V lost 7 bases to trimming and J lost 4 bases, with 11 bases between them. The CDR3 is CSVRTSYNEQFF. CDR3 coding DNA: TGCAGTGTTCGGACATCTTACAATGAGCAGTTCTTC.

The chain is built from TRBV20-1 and TRBJ1-2; the D gene is possibly TRBD1 (5 bases). The CDR3 runs 13 residues. V lost 3 bases to trimming and J lost 4 bases, with 12 bases between them. Germline assignment: CDR1 DFQATT and CDR2 SNEGSKA (reference sequence). CDR3: CSARALTAYGYTF. The CDR3 DNA sequence: TGCAGTGCTAGGGCTTTGACAGCCTATGGCTACACCTTC.

The chain combines TRBV6-1 with TRBJ2-1; D remains ambiguous. V lost 8 bases to trimming and J lost 6 bases, with 11 bases between them. The CDR3 runs to 12 residues. The germline gives CDR1 MNHNS, CDR2 SASEGT. The CDR3 region is CASGALGNEQFF. For the CDR3, the DNA is TGTGCCAGCGGTGCGTTGGGCAATGAGCAGTTCTTC.

V gene TRBV18 combines with J gene TRBJ1-6; 10 positions agree with TRBD1. Germline V gene data show CDR1 as KGHSH and CDR2 as LQKENI. The V and J ends lost 3 bases and 8 bases, in that order; junction bases with no gene match: 1. This CDR3 has 14 residues. Here the CDR3 reads CASSPTGGDSPLHF. CDR3 bases: TGTGCCAGCTCACCGACAGGGGGCGATTCACCCCTCCACTTT.

The rearrangement links TRBV29-1 to TRBJ1-2, with 9 bases aligning to TRBD1. J was trimmed by 8 bases and V by 5 bases; bases with no gene match: 12. Germline V gene data show CDR1 as SQVTM and CDR2 as ANQGSEA. The CDR3 is made up of 14 amino acids. In DNA, the CDR3 is TGCAGCGTTTTCGGCGGACAGGGGAGTGGGGGCTACACCTTC. Translation: CSVFGGQGSGGYTF. The whole variable domain, filled in from reference TRBV29-1 and TRBJ1-2, reads SAVISQKPSRDICQRGTSLTIQCQVDSQVTMMFWYRQQPGQSLTLIATANQGSEATYESGFVIDKFPISRPNLTFSTLTVSNMSPEDSSIYLCSVFGGQGSGGYTFGSGTRLTVV.

This clonotype was found a few times. The CDR3 loop is CASTRTGETGELFF. As DNA, the CDR3 is TGTGCCAGCACCCGGACAGGGGAAACCGGGGAGCTGTTTTTT. The chain is built from TRBV6-1 and TRBJ2-2, with 9 bases lining up with TRBD1. Trimming removed 7 bases from V and 5 bases from J; junction bases left unmatched: 5. The germline CDR1 and CDR2 sequences are MNHNS and SASEGT. This CDR3 comprises 14 residues.